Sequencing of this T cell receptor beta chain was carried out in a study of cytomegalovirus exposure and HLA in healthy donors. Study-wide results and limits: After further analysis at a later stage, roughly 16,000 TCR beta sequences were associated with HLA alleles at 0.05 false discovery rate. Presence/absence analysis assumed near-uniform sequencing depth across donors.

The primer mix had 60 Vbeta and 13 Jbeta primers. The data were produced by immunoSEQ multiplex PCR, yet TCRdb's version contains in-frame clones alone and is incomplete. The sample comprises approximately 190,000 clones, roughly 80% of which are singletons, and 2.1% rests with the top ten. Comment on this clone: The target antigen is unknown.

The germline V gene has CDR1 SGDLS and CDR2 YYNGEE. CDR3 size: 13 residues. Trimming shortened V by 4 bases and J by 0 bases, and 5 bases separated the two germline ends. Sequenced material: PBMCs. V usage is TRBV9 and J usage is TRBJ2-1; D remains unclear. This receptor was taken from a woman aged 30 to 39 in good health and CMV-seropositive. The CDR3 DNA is TGTGCCAGCAGCCCCAACTCCTACAATGAGCAGTTCTTC. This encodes CASSPNSYNEQFF.